What follows are 18 T cell receptor beta chains derived from one specimen sequenced in a study of blood T cell repertoires in COVID-19. Measured with immunoSEQ multiplex PCR; TCRdb has only the in-frame clones, and not every one. The sample includes about 320,000 clones, approximately 91% of them seen just once. Source material: PBMCs or T cells enriched from blood (not recorded which). These receptors were collected from a woman in her twenties or thirties who had been exposed to COVID-19.

The chain carries TRBV2 and TRBJ2-5; TRBD1 aligns across 8 bases. Germline V gene data show CDR1 as SNHLY and CDR2 as FYNNEI. V dropped 5 bases and J dropped 1; count of bases not matched to a gene: 3. The CDR3 consists of 14 residues. Here the CDR3 reads CASSPGQGQETQYF. The CDR3 DNA reads TGTGCCAGCAGTCCCGGACAGGGCCAAGAGACCCAGTACTTC.

The table lists this clone with a count of one. The V and J genes are TRBV2 and TRBJ1-4, with no clear D. Germline V gene data show CDR1 as SNHLY and CDR2 as FYNNEI. The V gene lost 6 bases and the J gene lost 8 bases, with 10 bases spanning the gap. The CDR3 totals 12 residues. CDR3 residues: CASREDEEKLFF. CDR3 in DNA: TGTGCCAGCAGGGAGGATGAGGAAAAACTGTTTTTT.

The genes are TRBV7-2 and TRBJ1-2, with a weak D call TRBD1 (5 bases). Per germline, CDR1 SGHTA and CDR2 FQGNSA. The CDR3 totals 15 residues. V lost 1 base to trimming and J lost 0 bases, with 9 bases between them. In DNA, the CDR3 is TGTGCCAGCAGCTTAGGTCGGGGGGCTAACTATGGCTACACCTTC. Translation: CASSLGRGANYGYTF.

The chain links TRBV3-1 (or the pseudogene TRBV3-2) to TRBJ2-3; tentatively, D is TRBD2 (5 bases). Germline CDR1 and CDR2: LGHDT and YNNKEL (reference sequence). With 4 bases removed from V and 5 bases from J, the gap between germline ends came to 16 bases. This CDR3 spans 15 amino acids. Here the CDR3 reads CASSPGLSKGDTQYF. CDR3 nucleotide sequence: TGTGCCAGCAGCCCCGGACTCAGCAAGGGAGATACGCAGTATTTT.

This clone was counted between two and nine times. The chain has TRBV10-3 and TRBJ2-1, with 8 bases that match TRBD1. V was pared by 10 bases and J by 7 bases, with 6 bases of the junction left unmatched. The CDR3 length is 12 residues. Germline lookup yields CDR1 ENHRY and CDR2 SYGVKD. The DNA for the CDR3 is TGTGCCACAGGACAGGGAATGAATGAGCAGTTCTTC. It translates to CATGQGMNEQFF.

The V and J genes are TRBV24-1 and TRBJ2-2; D remains ambiguous. V was cut by 8 bases and J by 8 bases, with 5 bases left in between. The germline gives CDR1 KGHDR, CDR2 SFDVKD. The CDR3 contains 10 residues. The chain's CDR3 is CATTRGELFF. The CDR3 nucleotides read TGTGCCACCACCAGAGGGGAGCTGTTTTTT.

The chain has TRBV19 and TRBJ2-3; 8 nucleotides align to TRBD1. The J segment lost 4 bases and the V segment lost 6 bases, leaving 6 bases of the junction unmatched. There are 14 residues in the CDR3. Looked up from germline, CDR1 is LNHDA and CDR2 is SQIVND (reference sequence). CDR3 sequence (DNA): TGTGCCAGTAGCCGGACAGGGCGGTCAGATACGCAGTATTTT. Protein: CASSRTGRSDTQYF.

The chain couples TRBV7-9 to TRBJ1-4; the D gene is possibly TRBD1 (6 bases). Per the germline V gene, CDR1 is SEHNR and CDR2 is FQNEAQ (reference sequence). Trimming removed 2 bases at V and 4 bases at J, with 8 bases between. This CDR3 has 14 amino acids. The CDR3 DNA follows: TGTGCCAGCAGCTTACAGGGGCTTAATGAAAAACTGTTTTTT. Its protein is CASSLQGLNEKLFF.

This clone has only a few counts. The J gene is TRBJ1-1, the V gene TRBV7-2; TRBD1 aligns across 12 bases. The CDR3 extends over 17 amino acids. Losses at the gene ends were 5 bases for V and 1 base for J; bases not matched to a gene: 8. CDR1 is SGHTA and CDR2 is FQGNSA in the germline V gene. For the CDR3, the DNA is TGTGCCAGCAGCCTCGGGACAGGGGGCGTCGGGAACACTGAAGCTTTCTTT. This translates into CASSLGTGGVGNTEAFF.

V is TRBV29-1 and J is TRBJ2-3; the match to TRBD1 covers 8 bases. This CDR3 is 12 amino acids long. With V trimmed by 5 bases and J by 8 bases, 6 bases remained unmatched. Germline V gene data show CDR1 as SQVTM and CDR2 as ANQGSEA. CDR3 loop: CSVRPGQGTQYF. Here the CDR3 DNA reads TGCAGCGTTCGCCCTGGACAGGGTACGCAGTATTTT.

The chain uses TRBV18 and TRBJ2-3; 8 bases align to TRBD2. The J segment lost 4 bases and the V segment lost 3 bases, leaving 6 bases of the junction unmatched. The length of the CDR3 is 15 residues. Germline CDR1 reads KGHSH; CDR2 reads LQKENI. CDR3 sequence: CASSPRGGAPDTQYF. The CDR3 DNA is TGTGCCAGCTCACCTCGGGGGGGCGCCCCAGATACGCAGTATTTT.

Of note for this clone: Other DNA sequences within the sample encode an identical CDR3. The chain has TRBV3-1 (or the pseudogene TRBV3-2) and TRBJ1-2; 7 positions agree with TRBD1. From germline, CDR1 is LGHDT and CDR2 YNNKEL (reference sequence). V was clipped by 4 bases and J by 4 bases; unmatched bases: 3. This CDR3 comprises 13 residues. The CDR3, as DNA: TGTGCCAGCAGCCCCGGGACAGTCTATGGCTACACCTTC. Translating it yields CASSPGTVYGYTF.

The rearrangement links TRBV4-3 to TRBJ1-3; D remains unclear. The CDR3 loop spans 16 amino acids. V lost 0 bases to trimming and J lost 1 base, with 10 bases between them. Germline CDR1 is LGHNA and CDR2 is YSLEER. CDR3 DNA sequence: TGCGCCAGCAGCCAAGAAGGAGCCAGTTCTGGAAACACCATATATTTT. It specifies CASSQEGASSGNTIYF.

CDR3 in amino acids: CASSPYYFQNIQYF. As DNA, the CDR3 is TGTGCCAGCAGCCCTTACTACTTTCAAAACATTCAGTACTTC. This chain connects TRBV2 to TRBJ2-4; D remains ambiguous. The germline gives CDR1 SNHLY, CDR2 FYNNEI. Trimming removed 6 bases at V and 5 bases at J, with 14 bases between. The CDR3 has 14 amino acids.

The rearrangement joins TRBV7-9 to TRBJ1-1, with D unclear. V was pared by 1 base and J by 1 base, with 7 bases between. This CDR3 spans 14 amino acids. Germline V lookup: CDR1 SEHNR, CDR2 FQNEAQ (reference sequence). Written as DNA, the CDR3 is TGTGCCAGCAGCTTAGTTGCGGGGAACACTGAAGCTTTCTTT. The encoded protein is CASSLVAGNTEAFF.

This chain joins TRBV5-6 and TRBJ2-1, with TRBD1 matching 8 bases. Germline V lookup: CDR1 SGHDT, CDR2 YYEEEE. CDR3 length equals 14 residues. The V gene end was trimmed by 4 bases and the J gene end by 5 bases; junction bases not matched to a gene: 5. CDR3 sequence (DNA): TGTGCCAGCAGCGTAACAGGGGGAGACAATGAGCAGTTCTTC. It codes for CASSVTGGDNEQFF.

V usage is TRBV5-1 and J usage is TRBJ1-3; D remains ambiguous. Germline CDR1 is SGHRS and CDR2 is YFSETQ. CDR3 length: 16 amino acids. Trimming left V 5 bases short and J 0 bases short, with 15 bases between. The CDR3 region is CASRTSPTNSGNTIYF. CDR3 nucleotides: TGCGCCAGCAGAACGTCGCCGACTAACTCTGGAAACACCATATATTTT. The whole variable domain, filled in from reference TRBV5-1 and TRBJ1-3, reads KAGVTQTPRYLIKTRGQQVTLSCSPISGHRSVSWYQQTPGQGLQFLFEYFSETQRNKGNFPGRFSGRQFSNSRSEMNVSTLELGDSALYLCASRTSPTNSGNTIYFGEGSWLTVV.

This chain joins TRBV19 and TRBJ1-1, with TRBD1 identical over 11 bases. CDR3 length: 15 amino acids. Germline V gene data show CDR1 as LNHDA and CDR2 as SQIVND (reference sequence). V trimming: 7 bases; J trimming: 4 bases; junction bases outside the gene matches: 8. Written as DNA, the CDR3 is TGTGCCAGTACTATGGCTGGGACAGGGGGCACTGAAGCTTTCTTT. Amino acid sequence: CASTMAGTGGTEAFF.